One and the same sample provided the 19 T cell receptor beta chains below, sequenced in a study of T cells in Graves' hyperthyroidism and ophthalmopathy. Amplified regions were TCR beta CDR3 sequences from RNA transcripts. Researchers ran a first-round RT-PCR on the TCR CDR3 using the HTBI primer set. TCRdb re-called the multiplex PCR reads with MiXCR, one entry per CDR3 protein. Of under 350,000 distinct CDR3 sequences listed, approximately 14% are singletons. Sequences were obtained from blood. Receptor source: a woman between 35 and 50 years old with Graves' hyperthyroidism.

This clonotype occurred a few times. The chain links TRBV5-1 to TRBJ1-6; possible D gene TRBD1, 5 bases. Trimming removed 2 bases at V and 16 bases at J, with 19 bases between. CDR1 is SGHRS and CDR2 is YFSETQ in the germline V gene. The CDR3 covers 14 residues. CDR3 in DNA: TGCGCCAGCAGCTTAGAAGGGGCAGGCTACCGGCTCCACTTT. Encoded protein: CASSLEGAGYRLHF.

This clonotype turned up a few times. In nucleotides, the CDR3 is TGTGCCAGCAGCGTAGTGGCTAGCGGGAGTGAAGATACGCAGTATTTT. Protein sequence: CASSVVASGSEDTQYF. The chain employs TRBV9 and TRBJ2-3; 10 bases are a match to TRBD2. With 0 bases clipped from V and 5 bases from J, the junction kept 6 bases outside the gene matches. The CDR3 is 16 residues long. Germline CDR1 and CDR2: SGDLS and YYNGEE.

This clonotype was detected ten times or more. The chain employs TRBV20-1 and TRBJ2-3, with D unclear. Trimming shortened V by 5 bases and J by 4 bases, and 19 bases separated the two germline ends. The CDR3 has 15 amino acids. Germline CDR1 DFQATT, CDR2 SNEGSKA (reference sequence). The DNA of the CDR3 is TGCAGTGCTCACCCTACTCAGGATTTGGCAGATACGCAGTATTTT. It yields the protein CSAHPTQDLADTQYF.

This clonotype was counted at least ten times. This sequence joins TRBV7-8 and TRBJ2-4; D ambiguous. Germline values: CDR1 SGHVS, CDR2 FQNEAQ. Deletions cut 5 bases from V and 5 bases from J, with 19 bases between. The length of the CDR3 is 16 residues. Written as DNA, the CDR3 is TGTGCCAGCAGCCCCTTACCGGGCGTGTTGGAAAACATTCAGTACTTC. Residues: CASSPLPGVLENIQYF.

This clonotype was seen ten or more times. The V and J genes are TRBV20-1 and TRBJ2-7, with 9 bases that match TRBD1. CDR1 and CDR2 (germline): DFQATT, SNEGSKA (reference sequence). Unmatched junction bases numbered 5, after V lost 0 bases and J lost 5 bases. The CDR3 is 14 residues long. This CDR3 reads CSARDPGTGNEQYF. The CDR3 DNA is TGCAGTGCTAGAGATCCTGGGACAGGGAACGAGCAGTACTTC.

This clonotype appeared many times. The gene calls are TRBV12-3 or TRBV12-4 and TRBJ1-2; D possibly corresponds to TRBD1 (6 bases). With 4 bases removed from V and 4 bases from J, the gap between germline ends came to 19 bases. CDR3 size: 16 residues. The CDR3 nucleotides read TGTGCCAGCAGTTCACCCCGGAAGGGGGGACGCTATGGCTACACCTTC. It yields the protein CASSSPRKGGRYGYTF.

This clonotype was seen many times. The chain joins TRBV20-1 to TRBJ2-3; TRBD2 matches 7 bases. Germline CDR1 DFQATT, CDR2 SNEGSKA (reference sequence). With 4 bases clipped from V and 3 bases from J, the junction kept 10 bases outside the gene matches. The CDR3 is made up of 15 amino acids. DNA for the CDR3: TGCAGTGCTACCCCCCCCCGAGCGGGAACAGATACGCAGTATTTT. Translated, it gives CSATPPRAGTDTQYF.

This clonotype was detected many times. The chain carries TRBV20-1 and TRBJ2-5; no clear D. V lost 3 bases, J lost 11 bases, and 13 bases lay in between. The CDR3 has 11 amino acids. Germline V gene lookup returns CDR1 DFQATT and CDR2 SNEGSKA (reference sequence). CDR3 bases: TGCAGTGCTAGTGGTCCGGGTCCTCAGTACTTC. Its translation is CSASGPGPQYF.

This clonotype was found many times. The genes are TRBV28 and TRBJ2-3, with TRBD1 matching 7 bases. The V gene's germline CDR1 is MDHEN and CDR2 SYDVKM. The junction had 16 bases not matched to a gene; V was cut back by 6 bases and J by 4 bases. CDR3 length: 17 residues. The CDR3 DNA reads as TGTGCCAGCAGCCCCCGACAGGGAGTCGACCTCTCAGATACGCAGTATTTT. Translated: CASSPRQGVDLSDTQYF.

Ten or more counts support this clonotype. V and J are TRBV6-1 and TRBJ1-5; D may be TRBD1 (6 bases). This CDR3 region has 15 residues. The ends were cut back, 5 bases at V and 3 bases at J, with 14 bases in the middle. CDR1 is MNHNS and CDR2 is SASEGT in the germline V gene. CDR3 in DNA: TGTGCCAGCAGTAATTATGACAGGCCCAATCAGCCCCAGCATTTT. Translated: CASSNYDRPNQPQHF.

The rearrangement joins TRBV29-1 to TRBJ2-5; the D gene is possibly TRBD2 (5 bases). CDR1 and CDR2 from the germline V gene are SQVTM and ANQGSEA. CDR3 size: 12 residues. The V gene lost 6 bases and the J gene lost 4 bases, with 12 bases spanning the gap. The CDR3 bases are TGCAGCGTCTCTCGGGGAAGAGAGACCCAGTACTTC. Its protein product is CSVSRGRETQYF.

The V gene is TRBV5-1, the J gene TRBJ1-1; D gene ambiguous. CDR1 is SGHRS and CDR2 is YFSETQ in the germline V gene. The V and J ends lost 2 bases and 5 bases respectively, with 16 bases between them. The CDR3 sequence is 15 residues long. DNA of the CDR3: TGCGCCAGCAGCTTTGGGAGGGTTTCGGGAACTGAAGCTTTCTTT. As protein: CASSFGRVSGTEAFF.

This clonotype was seen ten or more times. The chain carries TRBV29-1 and TRBJ1-3, with D perhaps TRBD1 (5 bases). The CDR3 sequence is 15 residues long. Germline V gives CDR1 SQVTM, CDR2 ANQGSEA. With 5 bases removed from V and 0 bases from J, the gap between germline ends came to 14 bases. The CDR3 DNA reads as TGCAGCGTTCAGTGGGGGACGGTCTCTGGAAACACCATATATTTT. Amino acid sequence: CSVQWGTVSGNTIYF.

Concerning this clonotype itself: A much bigger clone sits one base away, suggesting this may be a read error. The chain uses TRBV7-9 and TRBJ2-3; D may be TRBD2 (5 bases). V shed 6 bases and J shed 2 bases, with 21 bases lying between them. Germline V gene lookup returns CDR1 SEHNR and CDR2 FQNEAQ (reference sequence). There are 17 residues in the CDR3. The CDR3 DNA reads as TGTGCCAGCAGTCTGGAGAGGGATCAGGAGATCACAGATACGCAGTATTTT. As protein: CASSLERDQEITDTQYF.

About this clonotype: One base away lies a much larger clone, so this may be a sequencing read error. The J gene is TRBJ2-7, the V gene TRBV18, with TRBD1 matching over 8 bases. CDR3 length: 14 amino acids. V shed 1 base, J shed 2 bases, and the junction held 1 base outside the gene matches. CDR1 and CDR2 from the germline V gene are KGHSH and LQKENI. The CDR3 sequence: CASSPQGQAYEQYF. CDR3 bases: TGTGCCAGCTCACCACAGGGACAGGCCTACGAGCAGTACTTC.

The chain combines TRBV29-1 with TRBJ1-1; tentative D call: TRBD1 (6 bases). V lost 6 bases, J lost 0 bases, and 17 bases lay in between. Germline CDR1 reads SQVTM; CDR2 reads ANQGSEA. The CDR3 is 15 residues long. The CDR3 bases are TGCAGCGTCTTAGGGGGGAGGGGGGTGAACACTGAAGCTTTCTTT. Its protein product is CSVLGGRGVNTEAFF. Supplemented by reference TRBV29-1 and TRBJ1-1, the full variable domain reads SAVISQKPSRDICQRGTSLTIQCQVDSQVTMMFWYRQQPGQSLTLIATANQGSEATYESGFVIDKFPISRPNLTFSTLTVSNMSPEDSSIYLCSVLGGRGVNTEAFFGQGTRLTVV.

This clonotype has only a few counts. The chain carries TRBV7-2 and TRBJ2-3; 9 bases line up with TRBD2. CDR1 and CDR2 from the germline V gene are SGHTA and FQGNSA. V lost 6 bases, J lost 0 bases, and 4 bases stayed unmatched. The length of the CDR3 is 15 residues. CDR3 region: CASSSGRASTDTQYF. CDR3 in DNA: TGTGCCAGCAGTAGCGGGAGAGCAAGCACAGATACGCAGTATTTT.

The sample holds a few counts of this clonotype. The genes are TRBV19 and TRBJ1-1; D unclear. This CDR3 is built from 16 residues. Germline CDR1 and CDR2: LNHDA and SQIVND (reference sequence). The germline V and J ends were trimmed by 4 bases and 4 bases, with 19 bases remaining between them. The CDR3: CASSTYAGVIGTEAFF. CDR3 in DNA: TGTGCCAGTAGTACGTATGCAGGCGTAATAGGCACTGAAGCTTTCTTT.

This clonotype has at least ten counts. The rearrangement links TRBV18 to TRBJ2-7, with D perhaps TRBD1 or TRBD2 (7 bases each). The V end lost 8 bases, the J end lost 6 bases, and 20 bases lay between the germline ends. Looked up from germline, CDR1 is KGHSH and CDR2 is LQKENI. The CDR3 runs to 14 residues. CDR3: CASKLAGGAIEQYF. CDR3 DNA sequence: TGTGCCAGCAAACTCGCAGGGGGGGCCATCGAGCAGTACTTC.